This is a list of T cell receptor beta chains from one sample in a study of radiotherapy plus CTLA-4 blockade in lung cancer. Data came from immunoSEQ multiplex PCR; TCRdb stores just in-frame clones and leaves some out. Of 80,000 or so clones in the sample, 78% are singletons; the top ten hold roughly 20%. The sample here was peripheral blood, taken from a patient treated with radiotherapy plus ipilimumab. Source of these receptors: a human donor with non-small cell lung cancer whose response to radiotherapy plus ipilimumab could not be evaluated. Some clones in this sample may be carry-over from other donors' samples. CDR3s leave out the opening cysteine and the closing phenylalanine or tryptophan.

V gene: TRBV5-4; J gene: TRBJ2-7; CDR3 protein: ASSPHGGTYEQY
V gene: TRBV9; J gene: TRBJ2-7; CDR3 protein: ASSPGLAGRGEQY
V gene: TRBV28; J gene: .; CDR3 protein: ASRSPFDRETYEQY
V gene: TRBV7-3; J gene: TRBJ2-5; CDR3 protein: ASSRTGQETQY
V gene: TRBV6-5; J gene: TRBJ2-2; CDR3 protein: ASTSGGAGGELF
V gene: TRBV7-9; J gene: TRBJ1-5; CDR3 protein: ASSHGGSNQPQH
V gene: TRBV7-2; J gene: TRBJ2-3; CDR3 protein: ASSLGYLLTDTQY
V gene: TRBV5-6; J gene: TRBJ1-1; CDR3 protein: ASSFGAMNTEAF
V gene: TRBV11-1; J gene: TRBJ1-3; CDR3 protein: ASSLDRPSGNTIY
V gene: TRBV10-3; J gene: TRBJ1-2; CDR3 protein: AIRQGDYGYT
V gene: TRBV19; J gene: TRBJ1-4; CDR3 protein: ASRERQGLNEKLF
V gene: TRBV28; J gene: TRBJ2-3; CDR3 protein: ASSFPNTDTQY
V gene: TRBV28; J gene: TRBJ2-2; CDR3 protein: ASRPTSGGNTGELF
V gene: TRBV5-4; J gene: TRBJ1-2; CDR3 protein: ASSTTGFYGYT
V gene: TRBV19; J gene: TRBJ2-3; CDR3 protein: ASSKGQGLGETQY
V gene: TRBV4-2; J gene: TRBJ2-2; CDR3 protein: ASSQVNTGTGELF
V gene: TRBV6-1; J gene: TRBJ1-1; CDR3 protein: ASSAFGQGHTEAF
V gene: TRBV28; J gene: TRBJ2-3; CDR3 protein: ASSLGGLAGTDTQY
V gene: TRBV18; J gene: TRBJ1-1; CDR3 protein: ASSPRGGDSAEAF
V gene: TRBV5-1; J gene: TRBJ1-2; CDR3 protein: ASSPAGTGVGYNYGYT
V gene: TRBV19; J gene: TRBJ2-4; CDR3 protein: ASSIRQGGDIQY
V gene: TRBV9; J gene: TRBJ2-1; CDR3 protein: ASSPLGASGVPQF
V gene: TRBV7-9; J gene: TRBJ1-5; CDR3 protein: ASSSSRDRAQPQH
V gene: TRBV18; J gene: TRBJ1-1; CDR3 protein: ASSPFSQGVNTEAF
V gene: TRBV6-5; J gene: TRBJ1-1; CDR3 protein: ASSPSNGEAF
V gene: TRBV6-1; J gene: TRBJ1-2; CDR3 protein: ASRDSQIYGYT
V gene: TRBV5-1; J gene: TRBJ1-1; CDR3 protein: ASSLDPGRGTEAF
V gene: TRBV2; J gene: TRBJ2-5; CDR3 protein: ASSEAALKQD
V gene: TRBV4-1; J gene: TRBJ1-5; CDR3 protein: ASSQDGGSNQPQH
V gene: TRBV25-1; J gene: TRBJ1-2; CDR3 protein: ASSGLGEGYGYT
V gene: TRBV5-1; J gene: TRBJ1-4; CDR3 protein: ASSFRGSTNEKLF
V gene: TRBV2; J gene: TRBJ2-3; CDR3 protein: ASRWGGGGTQY
V gene: TRBV28; J gene: TRBJ2-6; CDR3 protein: ASSQTMRGSSGANVLT
V gene: TRBV29-1; J gene: TRBJ2-1; CDR3 protein: SAFSPSLNEQF
V gene: TRBV7-9; J gene: TRBJ1-4; CDR3 protein: ASSLMGQGAEKLF
V gene: TRBV7-8; J gene: TRBJ1-5; CDR3 protein: ASSPLAVNNQPQH
V gene: TRBV7-6; J gene: TRBJ2-7; CDR3 protein: ASSTGTQSEQY
V gene: TRBV5-1; J gene: TRBJ2-3; CDR3 protein: ASSPTGGEDTQY
V gene: TRBV7-9; J gene: TRBJ1-1; CDR3 protein: ASSSSGTEAF
V gene: TRBV28; J gene: TRBJ2-7; CDR3 protein: ASSLFRGHIY
V gene: TRBV19; J gene: TRBJ2-7; CDR3 protein: DKGDWHSYEQY
V gene: TRBV6-6; J gene: TRBJ1-6; CDR3 protein: ASRTGAVRSPLH
V gene: TRBV15; J gene: TRBJ2-5; CDR3 protein: ATSRAAGEETQY
V gene: TRBV18; J gene: TRBJ2-6; CDR3 protein: ASSRSGRRDFAGANVLT
V gene: TRBV5-6; J gene: TRBJ2-7; CDR3 protein: ASSLGDSPYEQY
V gene: TRBV11-2; J gene: TRBJ2-2; CDR3 protein: ASSLVPAGPNTGELF